This T cell receptor beta chain was sequenced in a study of cytomegalovirus exposure and HLA in healthy donors. General observations from the study: Researchers reported from a later analysis that most CMV-associated TCR beta chains appeared HLA-restricted.

PCR used 60 Vbeta primers and 13 Jbeta primers. Profiling relied on immunoSEQ multiplex PCR, and the TCRdb table lists in-frame clones only, not all of them. The sample yields some 120,000 clones, around 77% seen once. Note on this clone: Its target is unknown.

Trimming removed 3 bases at V and 4 bases at J, with 10 bases between. The germline V gene has CDR1 MGHDK and CDR2 SYGVNS. There are 14 residues in the CDR3. The sequenced sample consisted of PBMCs. V usage is TRBV25-1 and J usage is TRBJ1-3; possibly TRBD1 for D (5 bases). This TCR was recovered from a man aged 50 to 60 in good health and CMV-seronegative. This chain's CDR3 is CASSERTSGNTIYF. The CDR3 DNA reads TGTGCCAGCAGTGAGCGGACAAGCGGAAACACCATATATTTT.